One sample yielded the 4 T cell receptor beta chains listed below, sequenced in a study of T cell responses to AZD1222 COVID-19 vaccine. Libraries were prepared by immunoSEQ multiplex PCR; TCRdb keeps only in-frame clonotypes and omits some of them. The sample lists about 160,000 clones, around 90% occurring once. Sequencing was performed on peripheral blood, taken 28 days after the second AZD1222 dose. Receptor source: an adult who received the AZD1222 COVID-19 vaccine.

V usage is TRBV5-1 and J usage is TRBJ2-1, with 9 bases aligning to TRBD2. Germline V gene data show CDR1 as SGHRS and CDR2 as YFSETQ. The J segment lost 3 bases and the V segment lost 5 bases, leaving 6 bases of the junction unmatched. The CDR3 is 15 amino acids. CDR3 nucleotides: TGCGCCAGCAGTTCGACTAGCGGACACTACAATGAGCAGTTCTTC. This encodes CASSSTSGHYNEQFF.

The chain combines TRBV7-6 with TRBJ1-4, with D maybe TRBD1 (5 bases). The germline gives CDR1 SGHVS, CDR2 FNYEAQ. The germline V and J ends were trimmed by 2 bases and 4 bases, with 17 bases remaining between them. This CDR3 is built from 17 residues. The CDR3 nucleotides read TGTGCCAGCAGCTTAAGCCCAAGTTGGAGGGGTAATGAAAAACTGTTTTTT. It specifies CASSLSPSWRGNEKLFF.

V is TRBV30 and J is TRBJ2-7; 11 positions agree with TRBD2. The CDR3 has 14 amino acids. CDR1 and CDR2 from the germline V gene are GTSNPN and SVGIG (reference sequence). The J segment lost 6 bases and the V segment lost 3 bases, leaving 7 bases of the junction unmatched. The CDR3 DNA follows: TGTGCCTGGAGGGAAACTAGCGGGGGTTTCGAGCAGTACTTC. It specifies CAWRETSGGFEQYF.

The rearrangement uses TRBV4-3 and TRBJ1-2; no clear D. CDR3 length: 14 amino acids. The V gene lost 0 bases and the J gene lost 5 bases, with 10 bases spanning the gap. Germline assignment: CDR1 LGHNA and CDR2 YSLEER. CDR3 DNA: TGCGCCAGCAGCCAAGATCACGGTAGATATGGCTACACCTTC. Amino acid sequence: CASSQDHGRYGYTF.